This TCR beta chain was sequenced in a study of tumor-infiltrating lymphocytes in localized non-small cell lung cancer. Looking at the study overall: The cohort mixed smokers and never-smokers, several histologies, and some post-neoadjuvant-chemotherapy samples.

Germline CDR1 SGHTA, CDR2 FQGNSA. The CDR3 covers 15 residues. Losses at the gene ends were 2 bases for V and 8 bases for J; bases not matched to a gene: 9. About this clone: Its antigen is as yet unknown.

Broader study findings: No T-cell fraction difference was seen between IM1 and IM2 tumors. Technical variation could not be separated from intratumor heterogeneity here.

The assay was immunoSEQ multiplex PCR, and TCRdb's table has in-frame clones only and misses some. Of 11,000 to 15,000 clones in the sample, roughly 75% were seen once. This TCR came from a human donor with non-small cell lung cancer. The material sequenced was uninvolved lung tissue not adjacent to the tumor. The rearrangement links TRBV7-2 to TRBJ2-1; 7 bases match TRBD2. This chain's CDR3 is CASSLPELAYDEQFF. CDR3 nucleotide sequence: TGTGCCAGCAGCTTACCCGAACTAGCGTACGATGAGCAGTTCTTC.